Reported below is one T cell receptor beta chain. TCRdb recomputed calls from the RT-PCR reads with MiXCR, one row per CDR3 protein. The sample yields 550,000 to 750,000 distinct CDR3 sequences, approximately 15% seen once. Looked up from germline, CDR1 is KGHSH and CDR2 is LQKENI. Deletions cut 2 bases from V and 0 bases from J, with 11 bases between. This CDR3 has 15 residues. Sequenced input: memory CD4+ T cells from blood. The origin of this receptor is a female donor in good health, serving as a healthy control. The chain recombines TRBV18 with TRBJ2-7; D may be TRBD1 (6 bases). The CDR3: CASSPSTGSSYEQYF. The CDR3 nucleotides are TGTGCCAGCTCACCATCTACAGGGAGCTCCTACGAGCAGTACTTC.